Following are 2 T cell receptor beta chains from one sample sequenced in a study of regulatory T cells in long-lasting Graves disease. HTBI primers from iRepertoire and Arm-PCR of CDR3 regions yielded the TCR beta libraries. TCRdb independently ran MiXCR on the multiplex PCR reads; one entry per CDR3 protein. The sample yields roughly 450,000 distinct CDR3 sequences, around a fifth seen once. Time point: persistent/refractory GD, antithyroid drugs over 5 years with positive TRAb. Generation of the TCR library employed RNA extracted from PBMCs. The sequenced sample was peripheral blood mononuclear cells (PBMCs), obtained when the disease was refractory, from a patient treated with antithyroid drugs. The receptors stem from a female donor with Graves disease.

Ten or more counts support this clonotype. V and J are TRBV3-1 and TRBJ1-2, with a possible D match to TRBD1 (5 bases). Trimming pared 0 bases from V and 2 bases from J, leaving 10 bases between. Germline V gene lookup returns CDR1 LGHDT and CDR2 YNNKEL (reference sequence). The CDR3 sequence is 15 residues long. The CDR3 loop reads CASSQDRQRNYGYTF. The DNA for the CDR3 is TGTGCCAGCAGCCAAGATCGACAGCGAAACTATGGCTACACCTTC.

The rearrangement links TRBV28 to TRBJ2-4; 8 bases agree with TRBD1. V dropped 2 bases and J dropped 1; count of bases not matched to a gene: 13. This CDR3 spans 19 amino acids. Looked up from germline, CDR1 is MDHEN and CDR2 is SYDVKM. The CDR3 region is CASSLHFGQGARAKNIQYF. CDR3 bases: TGTGCCAGCAGTTTACATTTTGGTCAGGGGGCGCGGGCCAAAAACATTCAGTACTTC.